This is a list of T cell receptor beta chains from one sample in a study of CD8+CD57+ T cells in acquired aplastic anemia. TCRdb reprocessed the reads via MiXCR and lists one record per CDR3 protein. The sample has around 500,000 distinct CDR3 sequences, roughly 34% seen once. Sequenced material: sorted CD4+, CD8+, or CD8+CD57+ T cells (not recorded which) from PBMCs. Receptors originate from a human donor with aplastic anemia. Both conserved end residues are part of each CDR3. The order of the fields is D gene, J gene, clone size, V gene, CDR3 protein, CDR3 DNA. D genes are given only for firm matches. Where a row states a size, it is once, few, many or the class of an expanded clone; other rows omit it.

d_call: NA
j_call: TRBJ2-1
clone_size: many
v_call: TRBV29-1
cdr3_aa: CSVDRVGVPSYNEQFF
cdr3_nt: TGCAGCGTTGATCGTGTGGGAGTCCCCTCCTACAATGAGCAGTTCTTC

d_call: NA
j_call: TRBJ1-1
clone_size: NA
v_call: TRBV20-1
cdr3_aa: CSTAETPNTEAFF
cdr3_nt: TGCAGTACCGCGGAAACACCGAACACTGAAGCTTTCTTT

d_call: NA
j_call: TRBJ2-5
clone_size: few
v_call: TRBV5-1
cdr3_aa: CASSLEGATETQYF
cdr3_nt: TGCGCCAGCAGCTTGGAAGGTGCGACGGAGACCCAGTACTTC

d_call: TRBD2
j_call: TRBJ2-5
clone_size: NA
v_call: TRBV25-1
cdr3_aa: CASSGSGRGETQYF
cdr3_nt: TGTGCCAGCAGTGGTAGCGGGAGGGGAGAGACCCAGTACTTC

d_call: NA
j_call: TRBJ2-3
clone_size: NA
v_call: TRBV20-1
cdr3_aa: CSARAKRASDPDTQYF
cdr3_nt: TGCAGTGCTAGAGCCAAACGGGCATCCGATCCCGATACGCAGTATTTT

d_call: NA
j_call: TRBJ1-5
clone_size: NA
v_call: TRBV25-1
cdr3_aa: CASSSRREGQPQHF
cdr3_nt: TGTGCCAGCAGTTCCCGCAGGGAGGGGCAGCCCCAGCATTTT

d_call: TRBD2
j_call: TRBJ2-7
clone_size: NA
v_call: TRBV5-1
cdr3_aa: CASSATLAGGSYEQYF
cdr3_nt: TGCGCCAGCAGCGCAACCCTAGCGGGAGGCTCCTACGAGCAGTACTTC

d_call: NA
j_call: TRBJ2-7
clone_size: many
v_call: TRBV5-1
cdr3_aa: CASSWGRGEQYF
cdr3_nt: TGCGCCAGCAGCTGGGGTAGAGGCGAGCAGTACTTC

d_call: TRBD1
j_call: TRBJ2-5
clone_size: NA
v_call: TRBV9
cdr3_aa: CASSGTGNETQYF
cdr3_nt: TGTGCCAGCAGCGGGACAGGGAACGAGACCCAGTACTTC

d_call: NA
j_call: TRBJ1-6
clone_size: many
v_call: TRBV14
cdr3_aa: CASSHLQRTTPLHF
cdr3_nt: TGTGCCAGCAGCCACCTACAGAGGACGACACCCCTCCACTTT

d_call: NA
j_call: TRBJ1-2
clone_size: many
v_call: TRBV24-1
cdr3_aa: CATSDGGSNYGYTF
cdr3_nt: TGTGCCACCAGTGACGGGGGATCTAACTATGGCTACACCTTC

d_call: NA
j_call: TRBJ1-2
clone_size: NA
v_call: TRBV7-9
cdr3_aa: CASDRGYGYTF
cdr3_nt: TGTGCCAGCGACCGGGGGTACGGCTACACCTTC

d_call: NA
j_call: TRBJ2-7
clone_size: few
v_call: TRBV14
cdr3_aa: CASSFGVNSYEQYF
cdr3_nt: TGTGCCAGCAGTTTTGGGGTCAATTCCTACGAGCAGTACTTC

d_call: TRBD1
j_call: TRBJ2-5
clone_size: many
v_call: TRBV13
cdr3_aa: CASSQGGGETQYF
cdr3_nt: TGTGCCAGTAGCCAAGGGGGCGGCGAGACCCAGTACTTC

d_call: NA
j_call: TRBJ1-4
clone_size: NA
v_call: TRBV19
cdr3_aa: CASSIVWTAGEKLFF
cdr3_nt: TGTGCCAGTAGTATAGTTTGGACAGCCGGTGAAAAACTGTTTTTT

d_call: TRBD2
j_call: TRBJ2-2
clone_size: once
v_call: TRBV11-1
cdr3_aa: CASLRAREGTNTGELFF
cdr3_nt: TGTGCCAGCCTCCGGGCGCGGGAGGGCACCAACACCGGGGAGCTGTTTTTT

d_call: TRBD1
j_call: TRBJ2-1
clone_size: NA
v_call: TRBV7-2
cdr3_aa: CAWGEGQNNEQFF
cdr3_nt: TGTGCCTGGGGAGAGGGACAGAACAATGAGCAGTTCTTC

d_call: TRBD1
j_call: TRBJ1-4
clone_size: NA
v_call: TRBV18
cdr3_aa: CASSPDRYREKLFF
cdr3_nt: TGTGCCAGCTCACCGGACAGGTACCGGGAAAAACTGTTTTTT

d_call: TRBD2
j_call: TRBJ2-7
clone_size: few
v_call: TRBV11-1
cdr3_aa: CASSPRLAGENYEQYF
cdr3_nt: TGTGCCAGCAGCCCCCGACTAGCGGGGGAGAACTACGAGCAGTACTTC

d_call: TRBD1
j_call: TRBJ2-7
clone_size: NA
v_call: TRBV11-1
cdr3_aa: CASSAPNGDSDHEQYF
cdr3_nt: TGTGCCAGCAGTGCTCCGAACGGGGACAGTGACCACGAGCAGTACTTC

d_call: NA
j_call: TRBJ2-7
clone_size: NA
v_call: TRBV7-2
cdr3_aa: CASSLEPVSYEQYF
cdr3_nt: TGTGCCAGCAGCTTAGAACCTGTCTCCTACGAGCAGTACTTC

d_call: NA
j_call: TRBJ2-1
clone_size: NA
v_call: TRBV3-1
cdr3_aa: CASSQSLREQFF
cdr3_nt: TGTGCCAGCAGCCAGTCCCTCAGGGAGCAGTTCTTC